This record concerns one T cell receptor (beta chain) sequence. TCRdb's table, derived via immunoSEQ multiplex PCR, lists solely in-frame clones and lacks some. Counted here are more than 65,000 clones, over 95% occurring once; the ten biggest clones make up 0.37%. This CDR3 region has 15 residues. Trimming shortened V by 1 base and J by 3 bases, and 13 bases separated the two germline ends. Germline V lookup: CDR1 SGHTA, CDR2 FQGNSA. This sample is drawn from a study of technical replicates of blood from a few donors. This chain joins TRBV7-2 and TRBJ2-7, with D maybe TRBD1 (6 bases). The origin of this receptor is a human donor in good health. Sequencing input: T cells isolated from PBMCs. The CDR3 loop reads CASSLVGQIGYEQYF. In DNA, the CDR3 is TGTGCCAGCAGCTTAGTAGGACAGATAGGCTACGAGCAGTACTTC.